A selection of T cell receptor beta chains follows, all from one sample in a study of response to subunit inactivated influenza vaccine. Using its own MiXCR run on the RT-PCR reads, TCRdb lists one record per CDR3 protein. The sample includes more than 400,000 distinct CDR3 sequences, over 9.5% of them seen just once. Sequencing was performed on PBMCs from blood, taken roughly 6 weeks after vaccination. The receptors were sampled from a man in his fifties who received an inactivated influenza vaccine. Both conserved end residues are trimmed from each CDR3. The order of the fields is J gene, V gene, clone size, CDR3 protein. Size is stated for part of the rows, as once, few or many counts, or as a class when the clone is expanded.

TRBJ1-2	TRBV5-1	many	ASSLGQGNYGYT
TRBJ2-7	TRBV12-3/TRBV12-4	-	ASSLRWTSGKYEQY
TRBJ2-1	TRBV5-1	-	ASSLDPRDEQF
TRBJ2-5	TRBV29-1	-	SVADAGAKRLETQY
TRBJ1-2	TRBV20-1	-	SAMGVQGSAT
TRBJ2-2	TRBV6-6	many	ASSSAGELF
TRBJ2-3	TRBV7-9	-	ASSPRDRGLVDTQY
TRBJ1-1	TRBV20-1	-	SARDQGGLGAEAF
TRBJ2-5	TRBV5-1	many	ASSAGRSQETQY
TRBJ2-3	TRBV30	few	AWSEGDTSTDTQY
TRBJ2-7	TRBV6-2/TRBV6-3	few	ASSQSLTREQY
TRBJ2-2	TRBV24-1	few	ATSSLAGTGELF
TRBJ2-1	TRBV7-9	many	ASSAGLYNEQF
TRBJ2-1	TRBV5-1	many	ASSSGTGIFNEQF
TRBJ1-1	TRBV24-1	-	ATRDSLNTEAF
TRBJ1-1	TRBV12-3/TRBV12-4	few	ASTSSVSNTEAF
TRBJ2-6	TRBV10-1	-	ARPQGLMSGANVLT
TRBJ1-3	TRBV12-3/TRBV12-4	few	ASSKTERIGTIY
TRBJ2-1	TRBV5-1	many	ASSPTGTTGGEQF
TRBJ2-1	TRBV4-1	many	ASSPGGLAAYNEQF
TRBJ2-1	TRBV24-1	few	ATSEPGTGNYNEQF
TRBJ2-7	TRBV12-3/TRBV12-4	few	ASSLRQIGFYEQY
TRBJ2-7	TRBV12-3/TRBV12-4	-	ASSPWGLLYEQY
TRBJ2-2	TRBV5-1	many	ASSLEAGLGTGELF
TRBJ2-1	TRBV4-2	few	ASSQVGLLLTDEQF
TRBJ1-3	TRBV12-3/TRBV12-4	many	ASRHYAGGNTIY
TRBJ2-1	TRBV19	-	ASSTLAGNGNEQF
TRBJ2-5	TRBV6-2/TRBV6-3	-	ASSYSTRGWETQY
TRBJ2-3	TRBV15	many	ATSSESTSTDTQY
TRBJ2-3	TRBV6-5	few	ASSYAGGVTDTQY
TRBJ2-3	TRBV15	many	ATEDGGSTDTQY
TRBJ2-1	TRBV24-1	few	ATSPQGYNEQF
TRBJ2-7	TRBV6-5	-	ASSYRPHAPPYEQY
TRBJ2-3	TRBV11-1	few	ASSLVQYRASGSTDTQY
TRBJ2-4	TRBV29-1	many	SVVIQGAKNIQY
TRBJ2-1	TRBV7-9	few	ASSLVHNEQF
TRBJ1-5	TRBV6-1	few	ASSPDPTGFKGQPQH
TRBJ2-5	TRBV20-1	many	SAKDSAAQY
TRBJ2-2	TRBV7-8	few	ASSSRTGSGELF
TRBJ2-3	TRBV12-3/TRBV12-4	many	ASSRGLAGGADTQY
TRBJ1-2	TRBV9	many	ASSVATGRGSYGYT
TRBJ2-1	TRBV12-3/TRBV12-4	few	ASTIGTVNEQF
TRBJ1-2	TRBV9	-	ASSPLGGVGYT
TRBJ2-3	TRBV20-1	-	SARDHRLAGGPKFPDTQY